One and the same sample provided the 11 T cell receptor beta chains below, sequenced in a study of CDR3 diversity in severe acne. Via MiXCR, TCRdb re-called the PCR reads, giving one row per CDR3 protein. The sample includes under 100,000 distinct CDR3 sequences, around 50% seen only once; the top ten take around a tenth. The sequencing input was blood. The receptors shown here come from a male donor in good health, serving as a control.

The chain carries TRBV20-1 and TRBJ2-3; TRBD2 agrees at 9 bases. The CDR3 has 12 amino acids. V was pared by 4 bases and J by 4 bases, with 0 bases of the junction left unmatched. Germline CDR1 DFQATT, CDR2 SNEGSKA (reference sequence). CDR3 nucleotide sequence: TGCAGTGCTACTAGCGGGGCAGATACGCAGTATTTT. Its protein is CSATSGADTQYF.

This rearrangement joins TRBV19 to TRBJ1-5; no firm D call. V lost 4 bases to trimming and J lost 2 bases, with 12 bases between them. Germline lookup yields CDR1 LNHDA and CDR2 SQIVND (reference sequence). This CDR3 is 15 amino acids long. CDR3 nucleotides: TGTGCCAGTAGTAAGGAGGGTCGCGGCAATCAGCCCCAGCATTTT. Its protein product is CASSKEGRGNQPQHF.

CDR3 sequence: CASSGTGSSTDTQYF. The CDR3 DNA is TGTGCCAGCAGTGGAACGGGTTCTAGCACAGATACGCAGTATTTT. J is TRBJ2-3 and V is TRBV2, with D hard to call. This CDR3 is 15 amino acids long. Germline values: CDR1 SNHLY, CDR2 FYNNEI. The V end was cut by 4 bases, the J end by 0 bases, with 11 bases between.

The J gene is TRBJ2-7, the V gene TRBV20-1; 9 bases are a match to TRBD2. V gave up 0 bases and J gave up 5 bases; unmatched junction bases: 14. Per the germline V gene, CDR1 is DFQATT and CDR2 is SNEGSKA (reference sequence). The CDR3 covers 17 residues. The CDR3 region has the DNA TGCAGTGCTAGAGATAGGAGCGGGAGGAGGAACGTCCACGAGCAGTACTTC. Protein product: CSARDRSGRRNVHEQYF.

This clonotype was counted many times. The rearrangement joins TRBV18 to TRBJ1-4, with D unclear. The germline gives CDR1 KGHSH, CDR2 LQKENI. The CDR3 contains 16 residues. Trimming pared 5 bases from V and 4 bases from J, leaving 17 bases between. The CDR3 DNA reads as TGTGCCAGCTCAGTCTCCTTCCCAGGCCTTAATGAAAAACTGTTTTTT. Its translation: CASSVSFPGLNEKLFF.

V is TRBV20-1 and J is TRBJ2-7; the D gene is possibly TRBD2 (6 bases). This CDR3 has 15 amino acids. The germline V gene has CDR1 DFQATT and CDR2 SNEGSKA (reference sequence). Trimming removed 5 bases at V and 0 bases at J, with 17 bases between. CDR3 in amino acids: CSAYQLTRGSYEQYF. In nucleotides, the CDR3 is TGCAGTGCTTACCAGCTGACTAGAGGCTCCTACGAGCAGTACTTC.

This clonotype was recorded at least ten times. The rearrangement joins TRBV29-1 to TRBJ2-7; D possibly corresponds to TRBD1 (5 bases). The germline CDR1 and CDR2 sequences are SQVTM and ANQGSEA. Trimming took off 1 base at V and 3 bases at J, with 16 bases between the two ends. This CDR3 has 15 amino acids. Here the CDR3 DNA reads TGCAGCGTTGAAGGGGAAGGGGTTCCGGACTACGAGCAGTACTTC. Encoded protein: CSVEGEGVPDYEQYF.

This clonotype was seen only once. The chain couples TRBV9 to TRBJ2-1; 9 nucleotides line up with TRBD1. The CDR3 is 17 amino acids. J was trimmed by 6 bases and V by 4 bases; bases with no gene match: 14. Germline assignment: CDR1 SGDLS and CDR2 YYNGEE. In DNA form, the CDR3 reads TGTGCCAGCAGCCCGCGTCTGGGACAGGGAAGAGGCAATGAGCAGTTCTTC. Translated, it gives CASSPRLGQGRGNEQFF.

This clonotype was counted many times. This chain joins TRBV10-1 and TRBJ2-5, with 11 bases identical to TRBD2. The CDR3 sequence is 15 residues long. Per germline, CDR1 WNHNN and CDR2 SYGVQD (reference sequence). With V trimmed by 1 base and J by 3 bases, 1 base remained unmatched. DNA for the CDR3: TGCGCCAGCAGTGAGTTGACTAGCGGGAAAGAGACCCAGTACTTC. Its protein is CASSELTSGKETQYF.

The DNA of the CDR3 is TGTGCCAGCAGTGAATGGGCTAGCGGGAGTTACGGGGAGCTGTTTTTT. Its translation is CASSEWASGSYGELFF. The V gene is TRBV2, the J gene TRBJ2-2; 10 bases line up with TRBD2. Unmatched junction bases numbered 7, after V lost 2 bases and J lost 7 bases. The CDR3 loop spans 16 amino acids. In germline, CDR1 is SNHLY, CDR2 FYNNEI.

This clonotype was observed a handful of times. V and J are TRBV5-1 and TRBJ1-1, with 8 bases lining up with TRBD1. V lost 0 bases, J lost 3 bases, and 7 bases stayed unmatched. Germline CDR1 SGHRS, CDR2 YFSETQ. This CDR3 comprises 16 residues. The DNA for the CDR3 is TGCGCCAGCAGCTTGGATGAGACAGGGGACCACACTGAAGCTTTCTTT. Translation gives CASSLDETGDHTEAFF.